These 5 T cell receptor beta chains were sequenced from one sample in a study of shared clonotypes between healthy human individuals. The repertoire was sequenced with immunoSEQ multiplex PCR; TCRdb's copy has only in-frame clones and lacks some. The top ten clones hold about 1.5% of a sample with around 1 million clones, approximately 76% of them seen once. The source material was memory CD4+ T cells sorted from blood. As for subset: CD45RA-negative fraction. These receptors originate from a man younger than 35 in good health.

The chain has TRBV4-3 and TRBJ2-1; no clear D gene. The CDR3 is 14 amino acids. Trimming left V 0 bases short and J 9 bases short, with 12 bases between. Per germline, CDR1 LGHNA and CDR2 YSLEER. The CDR3: CASSQDYQYVEQFF. CDR3 DNA: TGCGCCAGCAGCCAAGATTACCAGTACGTTGAGCAGTTCTTC.

The rearrangement joins TRBV2 to TRBJ1-2, with D perhaps TRBD1 (6 bases). The CDR3 spans 14 residues. Germline V CDR1 and CDR2: SNHLY, FYNNEI. Deletions cut 6 bases from V and 9 bases from J, with 20 bases between. The CDR3 protein is CASRRFDGGRSYTF. CDR3 coding DNA: TGTGCCAGCAGACGTTTCGATGGGGGGCGAAGCTACACCTTC.

The chain recombines TRBV5-1 with TRBJ1-2; D might be TRBD1 (5 bases). This CDR3 is built from 13 residues. Between the trimmed V and J ends, which lost 7 bases and 2 bases, there was a span of 12 bases. Germline CDR1 and CDR2: SGHRS and YFSETQ. The CDR3 reads CASGGEGNYGYTF. The DNA of the CDR3 is TGCGCCAGCGGGGGTGAAGGAAACTATGGCTACACCTTC.

This clone showed up just a few times. This rearrangement joins TRBV20-1 to TRBJ2-7; no definite D call. The CDR3 is 10 residues long. Per germline, CDR1 DFQATT and CDR2 SNEGSKA (reference sequence). V lost 8 bases and J lost 5, with 10 bases in between. CDR3 sequence reads: CSPYANEQYF. DNA of the CDR3: TGCAGTCCCTACGCCAACGAGCAGTACTTC.

The DNA for the CDR3 is TGTGCCAGCAGCAAACGACTAGCGGGGGTTCTAGGCTACAATGAGCAGTTCTTC. It encodes CASSKRLAGVLGYNEQFF. J is TRBJ2-1 and V is TRBV7-9, with 12 positions matching TRBD2. CDR3 size: 18 residues. Germline lookup yields CDR1 SEHNR and CDR2 FQNEAQ (reference sequence). V was clipped by 5 bases and J by 3 bases; unmatched bases: 11.